Listed below are T cell receptor beta chains from one sample, sequenced in a study of T-cell reconstitution after alpha-beta-depleted transplantation in children. TCRdb re-derived calls from the PCR reads in MiXCR, one entry per CDR3 protein. Found here are roughly 790,000 distinct CDR3 sequences, roughly 15% of them singletons; the top ten hold around 5%. The material was PBMCs, mostly from graft donor cells, obtained 360 days after TCRalphabeta/CD19-depleted stem cell transplant. The receptor set was obtained from a male patient younger than 18 who had a stem cell transplant for acute lymphoblastic leukemia, so the T cells may come from the graft donor. Both conserved end residues are part of each CDR3. The order of the fields is CDR3 DNA, CDR3 protein, J gene, D gene, clone size, V gene, CDR3 length. A D gene is named only where the DNA matches it firmly. A clone size is listed for some rows: how often the clone was seen (once, few, many), or a class if it is expanded.

TGCGCCAGCAGTGGGAGCGGGAGGGCCCGGTCCTACAATGAGCAGTTCTTC | CASSGSGRARSYNEQFF | TRBJ2-1 | TRBD2 | few | TRBV10-2 | 17
TGCGCCAGCAGCCGGTTAGGGGAGGTAGACACAGATACGCAGTATTTT | CASSRLGEVDTDTQYF | TRBJ2-3 | NA | many | TRBV4-1 | 16
TGTGCCACCAGTGATGCGATGGGACAGCCCCAGCATTTT | CATSDAMGQPQHF | TRBJ1-5 | NA | many | TRBV24-1 | 13
TGCGCCAGCAGCTGGGACAGTTGGACAGATACGCAGTATTTT | CASSWDSWTDTQYF | TRBJ2-3 | TRBD1 | NA | TRBV5-1 | 14
TGTGCCAGCAGTTCGGGACTAGTCGCCACAGATACGCAGTATTTT | CASSSGLVATDTQYF | TRBJ2-3 | TRBD2 | many | TRBV6-5 | 15
TGTGCCAGCAGTGACCCCCCGGCAGGGGATATATCCTACGAGCAGTACTTC | CASSDPPAGDISYEQYF | TRBJ2-7 | NA | NA | TRBV2 | 17
TGTGCCAGCAGTCGGGTTGGCACCGGGGAGCTGTTTTTT | CASSRVGTGELFF | TRBJ2-2 | NA | many | TRBV12-3/TRBV12-4 | 13
TGCGCCAGCAGCTCCCAGGGACGACAGCGGGGTGGGGAGACCCAGTACTTC | CASSSQGRQRGGETQYF | TRBJ2-5 | TRBD2 | NA | TRBV4-1 | 17
TGTGCCAGCAGCTTATCTCTGGCGGGAGGCGTTCGAAATACGCAGTATTTT | CASSLSLAGGVRNTQYF | TRBJ2-3 | TRBD2 | NA | TRBV7-9 | 17
TGTGCCAGCAGAAACCCTAAAGAGACCCAGTACTTC | CASRNPKETQYF | TRBJ2-5 | NA | few | TRBV27 | 12
TGTGCCAGCAGTCCCTGGACAGGGGGCGGGGGCACTAATGAAAAACTGTTTTTT | CASSPWTGGGGTNEKLFF | TRBJ1-4 | TRBD1 | NA | TRBV27 | 18
TGTGCCAGTAGTATATCCGCGGATCCCCTAGCCAAAAACATTCAGTACTTC | CASSISADPLAKNIQYF | TRBJ2-4 | NA | few | TRBV19 | 17
TGTGCCAGCAGCTTGAAGCTGTTTCAGCCCCAGCATTTT | CASSLKLFQPQHF | TRBJ1-5 | NA | NA | TRBV5-6 | 13
TGTGCCAGCAGCTTAGCGCGGGGCCTTGGGAATGAGCAGTTCTTC | CASSLARGLGNEQFF | TRBJ2-1 | NA | few | TRBV7-8 | 15
TGCGCCAGCAGGGGAATTGGAGGACTCCGCGAGCAGTACTTC | CASRGIGGLREQYF | TRBJ2-7 | NA | NA | TRBV4-1 | 14
TGCAGCGCAGACAGCAGCTTATCCTACGAGCAGTACTTC | CSADSSLSYEQYF | TRBJ2-7 | NA | many | TRBV20-1 | 13
TGTGCCAGCCAGACAGGGGGCAGGGATCAGCCCCAGCATTTT | CASQTGGRDQPQHF | TRBJ1-5 | TRBD1 | few | TRBV25-1 | 14
TGCGCCAGCAGCCCCGAGGGAGTCTCCTACGAGCAGTACTTC | CASSPEGVSYEQYF | TRBJ2-7 | NA | NA | TRBV5-1 | 14
TGTGCCACCCGACGGGGAGGCTCGGAGACCCAGTACTTC | CATRRGGSETQYF | TRBJ2-5 | NA | NA | TRBV19 | 13
TGTGCCAGCAGTTTATCCCCAACATCCATAACCGAAAAACTGTTTTTT | CASSLSPTSITEKLFF | TRBJ1-4 | NA | NA | TRBV27 | 16
TGCGCCAGCAGCCCGGGACAGGCGTCTGTGACCAAAAACATTCAGTACTTC | CASSPGQASVTKNIQYF | TRBJ2-4 | TRBD1 | NA | TRBV5-1 | 17
TGTGCCAGCAGTTACACTAGCTCCAGCTCCTACGAGCAGTACTTC | CASSYTSSSSYEQYF | TRBJ2-7 | NA | NA | TRBV27 | 15
TGTGCCAGCAGTTTCCCCCGGGGGAGGAGGAACACTGAAGCTTTCTTT | CASSFPRGRRNTEAFF | TRBJ1-1 | NA | few | TRBV12-3/TRBV12-4 | 16
TGCGCCAGCAGCCCGTACACGAACACAGATACGCAGTATTTT | CASSPYTNTDTQYF | TRBJ2-3 | NA | NA | TRBV5-1 | 14
TGTGCCAGCTCCTTGAGGCAGAGCCTCTACAATGAGCAGTTCTTC | CASSLRQSLYNEQFF | TRBJ2-1 | NA | NA | TRBV18 | 15
TGTGCCAGCAGTTACCCTTTTTCCGGGGGGGACTACGAGCAGTACTTC | CASSYPFSGGDYEQYF | TRBJ2-7 | TRBD2 | NA | TRBV6-5 | 16
TGTGCCAGCAGCTTACTGGAAGGAAACGAGCAGTACTTC | CASSLLEGNEQYF | TRBJ2-7 | NA | many | TRBV7-2 | 13
TGTGCCAGCAGGCCTCACAGGGGTGGAAACACCATATATTTT | CASRPHRGGNTIYF | TRBJ1-3 | TRBD1 | many | TRBV12-3/TRBV12-4 | 14
TGTGCCAGCAGCCACCTAATGAGACTAGCGGGAGGTCCACACGAGCAGTACTTC | CASSHLMRLAGGPHEQYF | TRBJ2-7 | TRBD2 | few | TRBV3-1 | 18
TGTGCCAGCAGTTACAGTAGCGGGGGACTCTACGAGCAGTACTTC | CASSYSSGGLYEQYF | TRBJ2-7 | TRBD2 | NA | TRBV6-5 | 15
TGTGCCAGCAGTTTATCTGGGAACAATGAGCAGTTCTTC | CASSLSGNNEQFF | TRBJ2-1 | NA | many | TRBV27 | 13
TGTGCCAGCAGCCTAATCCGGGGGACGGTACGAGAGACCCAGTACTTC | CASSLIRGTVRETQYF | TRBJ2-5 | NA | NA | TRBV11-2 | 16
TGCGCCAGCAGCTACCAGGGTGCAGATACGCAGTATTTT | CASSYQGADTQYF | TRBJ2-3 | NA | many | TRBV5-1 | 13
TGTGCCACCAGTCCCAGCGATAATCAGCCCCAGCATTTT | CATSPSDNQPQHF | TRBJ1-5 | NA | NA | TRBV24-1 | 13
TGTGCCAGCAGCCTCGCAGGGAGAAACATTCAGTACTTC | CASSLAGRNIQYF | TRBJ2-4 | NA | few | TRBV7-3 | 13
TGTGCCAGCAGTTTTTGGGATCTAGCGGGAGGTGACAATGAGCAGTTCTTC | CASSFWDLAGGDNEQFF | TRBJ2-1 | TRBD2 | few | TRBV27 | 17
TGTGCCAGCAGCTTAATAATGGCCGGGGAGCTGTTTTTT | CASSLIMAGELFF | TRBJ2-2 | NA | NA | TRBV11-2 | 13
TGCGCCAGCAGCCAAGACCCTATAGGGGGATGGGGCACTGAAGCTTTCTTT | CASSQDPIGGWGTEAFF | TRBJ1-1 | NA | NA | TRBV4-1 | 17
TGTGCCAGCAGCAGTGACAGGGAGATAAATCAGCCCCAGCATTTT | CASSSDREINQPQHF | TRBJ1-5 | TRBD1 | NA | TRBV9 | 15
TGCGCCAGCAGCTTGGAATCCTTAAGGAACACTGAAGCTTTCTTT | CASSLESLRNTEAFF | TRBJ1-1 | NA | few | TRBV5-1 | 15
TGCGCCAGCCGATTGACAGGGGGGTCCGGGGAGCTGTTTTTT | CASRLTGGSGELFF | TRBJ2-2 | TRBD1 | NA | TRBV4-1 | 14
TGTGCCAGCAGCCCAACGAGGGGTGCCGGGGAGCTGTTTTTT | CASSPTRGAGELFF | TRBJ2-2 | NA | NA | TRBV7-3 | 14
TGTGCCAGTGGGCGCGGAGTCTCGAACACCGGGGAGCTGTTTTTT | CASGRGVSNTGELFF | TRBJ2-2 | NA | NA | TRBV19 | 15
TGTGCCAGCAGCGTAAACCCATTGACAGGAAACACTGAAGCTTTCTTT | CASSVNPLTGNTEAFF | TRBJ1-1 | NA | NA | TRBV9 | 16
TGTGCCAGCAGTCACGACAGGGACACCGGGGAGCTGTTTTTT | CASSHDRDTGELFF | TRBJ2-2 | TRBD1 | few | TRBV12-3/TRBV12-4 | 14
TGTGCCAGCAGCCAAAACGGGGGAGGGGGCACAGATACGCAGTATTTT | CASSQNGGGGTDTQYF | TRBJ2-3 | TRBD2 | few | TRBV4-2 | 16